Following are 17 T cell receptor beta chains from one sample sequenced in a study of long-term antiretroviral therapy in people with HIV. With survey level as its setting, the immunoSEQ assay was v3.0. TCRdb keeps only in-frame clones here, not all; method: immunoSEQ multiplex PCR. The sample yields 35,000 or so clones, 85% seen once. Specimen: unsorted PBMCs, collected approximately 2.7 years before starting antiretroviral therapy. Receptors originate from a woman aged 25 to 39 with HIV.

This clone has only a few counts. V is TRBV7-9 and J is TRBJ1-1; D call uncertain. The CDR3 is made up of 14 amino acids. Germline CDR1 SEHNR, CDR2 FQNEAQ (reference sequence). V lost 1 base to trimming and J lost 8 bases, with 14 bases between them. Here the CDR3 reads CASSLDAGLLEAFF. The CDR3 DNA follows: TGTGCCAGCAGCTTAGACGCGGGCCTCCTCGAAGCTTTCTTT.

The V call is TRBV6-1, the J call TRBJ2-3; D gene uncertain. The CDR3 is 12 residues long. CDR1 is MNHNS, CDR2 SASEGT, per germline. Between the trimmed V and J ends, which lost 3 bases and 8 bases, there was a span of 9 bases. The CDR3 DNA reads TGTGCCAGCAGTGAGGCATCGGGTACGCAGTATTTT. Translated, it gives CASSEASGTQYF.

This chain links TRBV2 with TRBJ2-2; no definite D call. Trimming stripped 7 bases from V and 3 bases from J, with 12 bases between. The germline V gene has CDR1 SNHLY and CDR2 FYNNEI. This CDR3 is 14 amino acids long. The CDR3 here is CASIGMADTGELFF. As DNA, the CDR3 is TGTGCCAGCATAGGTATGGCAGACACCGGGGAGCTGTTTTTT.

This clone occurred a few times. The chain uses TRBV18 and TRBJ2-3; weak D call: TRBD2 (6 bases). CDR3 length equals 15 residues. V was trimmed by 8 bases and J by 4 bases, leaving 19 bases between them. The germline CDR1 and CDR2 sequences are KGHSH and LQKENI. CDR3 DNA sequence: TGTGCCAGCGATACCGGGACTCGGCGGGCAGATACGCAGTATTTT. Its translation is CASDTGTRRADTQYF.

The CDR3: CASSEGTGSTYEQYF. DNA of the CDR3: TGTGCCAGCAGTGAGGGGACAGGGTCCACCTACGAGCAGTACTTC. This chain connects TRBV2 to TRBJ2-7, with 9 bases fitting TRBD1. The CDR3 loop spans 15 amino acids. Germline CDR1 reads SNHLY; CDR2 reads FYNNEI. Trimming took 3 bases from V and 2 from J; bases not matched to a gene: 5. The variable domain in full, completed from reference TRBV2 and TRBJ2-7, reads EPEVTQTPSHQVTQMGQEVILRCVPISNHLYFYWYRQILGQKVEFLVSFYNNEISEKSEIFDDQFSVERPDGSNFTLKIRSTKLEDSAMYFCASSEGTGSTYEQYFGPGTRLTVT.

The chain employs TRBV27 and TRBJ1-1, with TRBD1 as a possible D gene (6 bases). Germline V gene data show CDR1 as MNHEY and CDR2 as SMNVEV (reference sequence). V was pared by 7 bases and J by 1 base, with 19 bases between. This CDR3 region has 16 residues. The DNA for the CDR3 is TGTGCCAGCACCCCCACTTCGGGCAGGGGGAACACTGAAGCTTTCTTT. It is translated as CASTPTSGRGNTEAFF.

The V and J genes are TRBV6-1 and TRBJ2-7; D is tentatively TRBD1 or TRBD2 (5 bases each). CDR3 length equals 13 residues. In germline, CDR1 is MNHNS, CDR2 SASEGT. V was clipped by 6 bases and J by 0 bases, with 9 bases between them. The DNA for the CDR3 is TGTGCCAGCAGGGGACCGAGCTCCTACGAGCAGTACGTC. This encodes CASRGPSSYEQYV.

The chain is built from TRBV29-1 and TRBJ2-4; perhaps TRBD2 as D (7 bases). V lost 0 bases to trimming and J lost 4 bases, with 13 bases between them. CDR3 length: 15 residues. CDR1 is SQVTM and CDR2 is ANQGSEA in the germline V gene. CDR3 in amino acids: CSVEEGGRGKNIQYF. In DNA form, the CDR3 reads TGCAGCGTTGAAGAAGGGGGGCGGGGGAAAAACATTCAGTACTTC.

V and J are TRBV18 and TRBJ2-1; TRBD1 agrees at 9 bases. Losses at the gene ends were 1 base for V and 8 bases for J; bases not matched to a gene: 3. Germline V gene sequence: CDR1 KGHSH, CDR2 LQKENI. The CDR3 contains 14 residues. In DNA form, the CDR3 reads TGTGCCAGCTCACCACGGACAGGGGTGGATGAGCAGTTCTTC. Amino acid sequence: CASSPRTGVDEQFF.

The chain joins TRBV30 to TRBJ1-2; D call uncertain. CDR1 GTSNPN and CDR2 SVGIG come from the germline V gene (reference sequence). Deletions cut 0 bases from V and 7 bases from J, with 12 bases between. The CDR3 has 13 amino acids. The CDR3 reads CAWSVLGIGGYTF. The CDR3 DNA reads TGTGCCTGGAGTGTTTTGGGGATCGGTGGCTACACCTTC.

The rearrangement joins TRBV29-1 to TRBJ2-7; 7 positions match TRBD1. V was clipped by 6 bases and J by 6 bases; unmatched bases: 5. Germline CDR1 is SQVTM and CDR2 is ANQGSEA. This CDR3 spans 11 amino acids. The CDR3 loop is CSVATGVEQYV. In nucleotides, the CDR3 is TGCAGCGTCGCTACAGGGGTCGAGCAGTACGTC.

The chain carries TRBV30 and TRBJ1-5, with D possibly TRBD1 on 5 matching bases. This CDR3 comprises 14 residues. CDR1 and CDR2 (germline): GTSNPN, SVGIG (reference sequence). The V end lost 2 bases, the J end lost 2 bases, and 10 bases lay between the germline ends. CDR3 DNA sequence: TGTGCCTGGAGTTTTTGGGGCGGCAATCAGCCCCAGCATTTT. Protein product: CAWSFWGGNQPQHF.

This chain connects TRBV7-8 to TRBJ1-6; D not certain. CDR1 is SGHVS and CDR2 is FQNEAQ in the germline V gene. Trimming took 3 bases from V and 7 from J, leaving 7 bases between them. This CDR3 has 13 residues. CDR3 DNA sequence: TGTGCCAGCAGCTTTACAAAGAATTCACCCCTCCACTTT. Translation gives CASSFTKNSPLHF.

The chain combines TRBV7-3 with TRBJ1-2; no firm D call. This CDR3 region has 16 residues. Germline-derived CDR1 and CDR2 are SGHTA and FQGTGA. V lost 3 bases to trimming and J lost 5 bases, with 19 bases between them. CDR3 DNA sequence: TGTGCCAGCAGCTTCTACGACACCGGAATCCAGTATGGCTACACCTTC. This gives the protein CASSFYDTGIQYGYTF.

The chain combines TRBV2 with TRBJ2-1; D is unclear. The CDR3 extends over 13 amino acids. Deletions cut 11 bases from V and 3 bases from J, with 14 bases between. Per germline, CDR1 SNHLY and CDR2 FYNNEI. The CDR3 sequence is CASGRTLYNEQFF. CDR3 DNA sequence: TGTGCCTCCGGGCGGACCCTCTACAATGAGCAGTTCTTC.

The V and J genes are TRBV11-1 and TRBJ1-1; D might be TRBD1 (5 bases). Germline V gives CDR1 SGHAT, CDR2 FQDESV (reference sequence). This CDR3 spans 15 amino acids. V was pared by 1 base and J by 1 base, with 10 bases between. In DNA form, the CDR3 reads TGTGCCAGCAGCTTAGTCCGGACAACGAACACTGAAGCTTTCTTT. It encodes CASSLVRTTNTEAFF.

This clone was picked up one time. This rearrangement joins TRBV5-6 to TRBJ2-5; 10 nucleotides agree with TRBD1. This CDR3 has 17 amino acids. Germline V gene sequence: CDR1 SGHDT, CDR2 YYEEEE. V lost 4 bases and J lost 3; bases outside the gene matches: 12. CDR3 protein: CASSVGQGIGRKETQYF. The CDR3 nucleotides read TGTGCCAGCAGCGTGGGACAGGGGATTGGGAGGAAAGAGACCCAGTACTTC.